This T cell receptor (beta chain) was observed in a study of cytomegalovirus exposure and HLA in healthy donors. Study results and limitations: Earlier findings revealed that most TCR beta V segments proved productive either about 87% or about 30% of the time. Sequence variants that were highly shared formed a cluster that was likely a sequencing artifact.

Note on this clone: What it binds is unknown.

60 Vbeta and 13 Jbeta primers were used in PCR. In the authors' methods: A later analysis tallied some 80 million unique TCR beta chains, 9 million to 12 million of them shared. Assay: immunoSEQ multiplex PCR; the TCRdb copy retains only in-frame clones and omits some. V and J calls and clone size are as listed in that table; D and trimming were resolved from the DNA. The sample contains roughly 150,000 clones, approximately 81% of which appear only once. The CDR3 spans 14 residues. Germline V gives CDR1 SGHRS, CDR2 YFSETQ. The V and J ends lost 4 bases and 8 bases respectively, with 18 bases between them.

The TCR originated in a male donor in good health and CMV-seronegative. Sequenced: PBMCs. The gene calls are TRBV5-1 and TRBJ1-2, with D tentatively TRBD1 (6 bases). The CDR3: CASSQGSQHWGYTF. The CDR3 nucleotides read TGCGCCAGCAGCCAGGGGTCCCAACACTGGGGCTACACCTTC.